This T cell receptor beta chain derives from a study of tumor-infiltrating lymphocytes in primary liver carcinoma. With respect to this clonotype: Its matching antigen is unknown. A read error may be the cause here, since a much bigger clone is one base away.

This CDR3 comprises 16 residues. Unmatched junction bases numbered 13, after V lost 7 bases and J lost 7 bases. Germline V CDR1 and CDR2: LGHNA, YSLEER. Study-level findings and limits: Compared with tumor region pairs, tumor-adjacent and tumor-blood pairs overlapped less. Only about 8-25% of top clones were detected in each of the five tumor regions.

With a constant-region primer, TCR beta cDNA was made from 400 to 550 ng of total RNA. Slightly modified ARM-PCR, run as three nested multiplex PCR rounds, produced the TCR beta libraries. The first two PCR rounds used TRBV1-TRBV30 forward primers with a C-beta reverse primer, approximately 11 cycles each. TCRdb called the multiplex PCR reads again in MiXCR, with one record for every CDR3 protein. The repertoire holds about 190,000 distinct CDR3 sequences, with around four fifths as singletons. Unsorted bulk tissue (20-30 mg) underwent RNA and DNA co-extraction. Surgical resection treated primary liver carcinoma in the patients.

This chain connects TRBV4-3 to TRBJ2-1, with TRBD2 matching 10 bases. Sequenced material: tumor tissue from primary liver carcinoma. The clonotype was recovered from a man aged 35 to 55 with primary liver carcinoma and hepatitis B virus infection. The CDR3 DNA follows: TGCGCCAGCAACCAGGGCGCTAGCGGGAGATTGAATGAGCAGTTCTTC. Amino acids: CASNQGASGRLNEQFF.